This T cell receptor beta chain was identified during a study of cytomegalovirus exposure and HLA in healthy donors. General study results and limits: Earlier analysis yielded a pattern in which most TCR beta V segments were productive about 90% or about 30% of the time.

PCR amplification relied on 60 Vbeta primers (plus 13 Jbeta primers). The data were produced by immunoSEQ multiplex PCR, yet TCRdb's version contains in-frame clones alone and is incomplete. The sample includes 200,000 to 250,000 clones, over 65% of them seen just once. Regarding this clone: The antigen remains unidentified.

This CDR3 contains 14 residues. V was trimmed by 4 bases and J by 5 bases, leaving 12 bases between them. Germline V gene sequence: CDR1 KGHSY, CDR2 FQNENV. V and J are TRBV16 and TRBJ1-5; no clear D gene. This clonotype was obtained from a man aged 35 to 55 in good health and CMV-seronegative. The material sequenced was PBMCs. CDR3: CASSPTGSYQPQHF. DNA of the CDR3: TGTGCCAGCAGCCCAACCGGGAGCTATCAGCCCCAGCATTTT.